A single sample is the source of the 22 T cell receptor beta chains below, sequenced in a study of CD8 T cells in Susac syndrome. With random hexamers, reverse transcription was performed on roughly 0.5 to 1 ug of RNA. From the immunoSEQ multiplex PCR reads, TCRdb called clonotypes with MiXCR, one entry per CDR3 protein. The table lists approximately 110,000 distinct CDR3 sequences, over 85% of them singletons. Sequenced sample: CD4+ T cells from PBMCs. The receptors come from a human donor in good health.

The CDR3 reads CASSQPSRGGATNQPQHF. In DNA, the CDR3 is TGCGCCAGCAGTCAACCTTCCCGGGGGGGGGCCACAAATCAGCCCCAGCATTTT. The V call is TRBV23-1, the J call TRBJ1-5; possible D gene TRBD1, 6 bases. Being an ORF, TRBV23-1 has a function that is uncertain. V was pared by 2 bases and J by 4 bases, with 21 bases between. The CDR3 length is 18 residues.

V and J are TRBV5-1 and TRBJ1-1; D call uncertain. The germline V gene encodes CDR1 SGHRS and CDR2 YFSETQ. The CDR3 runs to 17 residues. Trimming shortened V by 4 bases and J by 4 bases, and 23 bases separated the two germline ends. The CDR3 bases are TGCGCCAGCAGCCCCCAGAGTCTGTCAGCCCAATTCACTGAAGCTTTCTTT. Protein product: CASSPQSLSAQFTEAFF.

This chain joins TRBV18 and TRBJ1-1; no clear D. The germline CDR1 and CDR2 sequences are KGHSH and LQKENI. This CDR3 is built from 14 residues. The V and J ends lost 2 bases and 0 bases respectively, with 7 bases between them. This chain's CDR3 is CASSPMSVNTEAFF. The DNA of the CDR3 is TGTGCCAGCTCACCAATGAGTGTGAACACTGAAGCTTTCTTT.

This rearrangement joins TRBV6-1 to TRBJ2-6; TRBD1 matches 10 bases. The junction had 7 bases not matched to a gene; V was cut back by 8 bases and J by 0 bases. CDR3 length equals 17 residues. Germline-derived CDR1 and CDR2 are MNHNS and SASEGT. The CDR3 nucleotides are TGTGCCAGCCGAAGACAGGGGGCGTTCTCTGGGGCCAACGTCCTGACTTTC. As protein: CASRRQGAFSGANVLTF.

The V and J genes are TRBV29-1 and TRBJ1-1; TRBD1 matches at 12 bases. With 7 bases clipped from V and 8 bases from J, the junction kept 8 bases outside the gene matches. CDR3 size: 13 residues. Germline values: CDR1 SQVTM, CDR2 ANQGSEA. CDR3 bases: TGCAGCGCCCGGGACAGGGGGCGAGGGGAAGCTTTCTTT. It is translated as CSARDRGRGEAFF.

In its sample, this clonotype was seen a few times. The chain is built from TRBV12-3 or TRBV12-4 and TRBJ2-7, with D tentatively TRBD2 (5 bases). The CDR3 has 14 amino acids. Deletions cut 6 bases from V and 1 base from J, with 13 bases between. CDR3 bases: TGTGCCAGCAGACTAGGACGGCGTTCCTACGAGCAGTACTTC. It yields the protein CASRLGRRSYEQYF.

This clonotype was seen just once. The chain is built from TRBV20-1 and TRBJ2-7; a weak D match, TRBD1 (6 bases). V was cut by 6 bases and J by 9 bases, with 18 bases left in between. Per germline, CDR1 DFQATT and CDR2 SNEGSKA (reference sequence). The CDR3 runs to 12 residues. In nucleotides, the CDR3 is TGCAGTGCAATAGACAGGTTGATTGGGCAGTACTTC. Amino acid sequence: CSAIDRLIGQYF.

J is TRBJ2-2 and V is TRBV11-1, with TRBD2 identical over 7 bases. V trimming: 7 bases; J trimming: 6 bases; junction bases outside the gene matches: 5. CDR3 length: 13 amino acids. Germline CDR1 is SGHAT and CDR2 is FQDESV (reference sequence). The CDR3 nucleotides are TGTGCCAGCACAAACGGGAGGTCCGGGGAGCTGTTTTTT. Its translation: CASTNGRSGELFF.

The chain carries TRBV29-1 and TRBJ1-4; D possibly corresponds to TRBD1 (6 bases). The CDR3 loop spans 15 amino acids. Germline CDR1 is SQVTM and CDR2 is ANQGSEA. Trimming pared 5 bases from V and 0 bases from J, leaving 13 bases between. As DNA, the CDR3 is TGCAGCGTTCGGGACACAGATGCAACTAATGAAAAACTGTTTTTT. This codes for CSVRDTDATNEKLFF.

J is TRBJ1-2 and V is TRBV12-3 or TRBV12-4; 9 bases are shared with TRBD1. V was pared by 5 bases and J by 4 bases, with 8 bases of the junction left unmatched. The CDR3 runs 15 residues. CDR3 loop: CASSTGQGGIYGYTF. DNA for the CDR3: TGTGCCAGCAGTACGGGACAGGGCGGGATCTATGGCTACACCTTC.

V and J are TRBV19 and TRBJ1-1, with TRBD1 as a possible D gene (6 bases). CDR1 LNHDA and CDR2 SQIVND come from the germline V gene (reference sequence). The CDR3 loop spans 13 amino acids. V was trimmed by 9 bases and J by 0 bases, leaving 11 bases between them. CDR3 sequence reads: CASGWDMNTEAFF. The CDR3 DNA is TGTGCCAGCGGGTGGGACATGAACACTGAAGCTTTCTTT.

The rearrangement joins TRBV2 to TRBJ1-2; tentative D call: TRBD1 (5 bases). Germline CDR1 and CDR2: SNHLY and FYNNEI. The CDR3 is 12 residues long. Trimming stripped 8 bases from V and 4 bases from J, with 11 bases between. Here the CDR3 reads CASEGGVYGYTF. In DNA form, the CDR3 reads TGTGCCAGCGAGGGAGGGGTCTATGGCTACACCTTC. Full variable domain (outside the CDR3, taken from reference TRBV2 and TRBJ1-2): EPEVTQTPSHQVTQMGQEVILRCVPISNHLYFYWYRQILGQKVEFLVSFYNNEISEKSEIFDDQFSVERPDGSNFTLKIRSTKLEDSAMYFCASEGGVYGYTFGSGTRLTVV.

V gene TRBV7-9 combines with J gene TRBJ2-3; no reliable D call. The germline V gene encodes CDR1 SEHNR and CDR2 FQNEAQ (reference sequence). V was pared by 2 bases and J by 5 bases, with 5 bases between. CDR3 length: 12 amino acids. This CDR3 is CASSLIGDTQYF. CDR3 in DNA: TGTGCCAGCAGCTTAATCGGAGATACGCAGTATTTT.

The V gene is TRBV21-1, the J gene TRBJ1-5; the table names TRBD1, a call not compared with the DNA. TRBV21-1 is listed as a pseudogene. This CDR3 comprises 18 residues. The CDR3 DNA is TGTGCCAGCAGCAAAGACCACAGGGCAAGGTACGGGAATCAGCCCCAGCATTTT. This encodes CASSKDHRARYGNQPQHF.

The chain carries TRBV4-3 and TRBJ1-5, with D maybe TRBD1 (6 bases). The CDR3 totals 16 residues. Germline V gene data show CDR1 as LGHNA and CDR2 as YSLEER. Trimming left V 0 bases short and J 7 bases short, with 16 bases between. DNA of the CDR3: TGCGCCAGCAGCCAAGATTTGAGCAGGGGCGACCAGCCCCAGCATTTT. Translation gives CASSQDLSRGDQPQHF.

The J gene is TRBJ2-3, the V gene TRBV11-2; 11 bases are a match to TRBD2. Germline V lookup: CDR1 SGHAT, CDR2 FQNNGV. The CDR3 runs 15 residues. V lost 3 bases and J lost 4; bases outside the gene matches: 3. The CDR3 bases are TGTGCCAGCAGCTTCCGGACTAGCGGGCCAGATACGCAGTATTTT. Residues: CASSFRTSGPDTQYF.

This clonotype has only a few counts. In DNA, the CDR3 is TGTGCCAGCAGTCCGGGTAGCGGGAGCACAGATACGCAGTATTTT. Encoded protein: CASSPGSGSTDTQYF. The chain carries TRBV6-5 and TRBJ2-3, with TRBD2 identical over 7 bases. Germline V lookup: CDR1 MNHEY, CDR2 SVGAGI. J was trimmed by 0 bases and V by 5 bases; bases with no gene match: 5. This CDR3 spans 15 amino acids.

This chain connects TRBV30 to TRBJ2-1, with a tentative D call TRBD2 (6 bases). The CDR3 extends over 13 amino acids. V lost 0 bases to trimming and J lost 7 bases, with 10 bases between them. Germline V gene lookup returns CDR1 GTSNPN and CDR2 SVGIG (reference sequence). CDR3 protein: CAWSVRAGNEQFF. The DNA for the CDR3 is TGTGCCTGGAGTGTACGGGCGGGGAATGAGCAGTTCTTC.

This chain connects TRBV20-1 to TRBJ1-1; the D gene is possibly TRBD1 (5 bases). Trimming left V 3 bases short and J 4 bases short, with 18 bases between. In germline, CDR1 is DFQATT, CDR2 SNEGSKA (reference sequence). This CDR3 spans 15 amino acids. As DNA, the CDR3 is TGCAGTGCTAGCCCCGGCCCCAGGGTTATCACTGAAGCTTTCTTT. Translation: CSASPGPRVITEAFF.

V is TRBV2 and J is TRBJ2-3; 8 nucleotides match TRBD2. The CDR3 consists of 15 residues. In germline, CDR1 is SNHLY, CDR2 FYNNEI. V was pared by 4 bases and J by 3 bases, with 6 bases of the junction left unmatched. CDR3 sequence reads: CASSVGSGRTDTQYF. For the CDR3, the DNA is TGTGCCAGCAGTGTAGGAAGCGGGAGAACAGATACGCAGTATTTT.

This clonotype has a single count. The rearrangement uses TRBV12-3 or TRBV12-4 and TRBJ2-2, with D possibly matching TRBD2 (5 bases). The CDR3 consists of 17 residues. Trimming removed 7 bases from V and 4 bases from J, with 22 bases in between. CDR3 DNA: TGTGCCAGCACCCCAGCGGTCAGCGCGACCCGCACCGGGGAGCTGTTTTTT. Encoded protein: CASTPAVSATRTGELFF.

V usage is TRBV6-2 or TRBV6-3 and J usage is TRBJ2-7; 8 nucleotides match TRBD2. The CDR3 extends over 16 amino acids. The V and J ends lost 7 bases and 2 bases, in that order; junction bases with no gene match: 13. Per germline, CDR1 MNHEY and CDR2 SVGEGT. The CDR3 nucleotides are TGTGCCAGCACCCAGAGGCGGCTAGCGGGCACCTACGAGCAGTACTTC. Translating it yields CASTQRRLAGTYEQYF.